This T cell receptor (beta chain) emerged from a study of beta chain features in type 1 diabetes. Looking at the study overall: Sorted cells from all samples, numbering 107,917,701, were examined.

Every isolated RNA sample was fully reverse transcribed, so sequencing captured expressed TCRB transcripts. Clones were read by immunoSEQ multiplex PCR, and TCRdb kept only the in-frame ones, dropping some. The sample consists of 350,000 to 450,000 clones, about 16% of them appearing once. There are a few counts of this clone. The CDR3 totals 14 residues. Trimming cost V 6 bases and J 2 bases; bases outside gene matches: 5. Per the germline V gene, CDR1 is LNHDA and CDR2 is SQIVND (reference sequence). This TCR derives from a woman aged 18-29 years in good health. The sequencing input was naive CD4+ T cells from blood. The chain combines TRBV19 with TRBJ1-1; 8 nucleotides line up with TRBD1. As DNA, the CDR3 is TGTGCCAGTAGGACCGACAGGGGTAACACTGAAGCTTTCTTT. Its translation is CASRTDRGNTEAFF.